This T cell receptor beta chain was recorded in a study of cytomegalovirus exposure and HLA in healthy donors. Study information: Both the 120 or so validation repertoires and the 550 to 750 first-cohort repertoires used the same platform, as reported by a later analysis.

A note on this clone: Its antigen is undetermined.

Germline V lookup: CDR1 MDHEN, CDR2 SYDVKM. V shed 11 bases, J shed 1 base, and the junction held 8 bases outside the gene matches. The CDR3 consists of 14 residues. Overall study results and limits: Most sequenced TCRs were rare (though some public TCRs occurred in many donors). Accounts indicate the classifier identified cytomegalovirus status with strong specificity and sensitivity. The study listed approximately 160 cytomegalovirus-associated TCR beta chains.

Method: immunoSEQ multiplex PCR; TCRdb's copy keeps in-frame clones and lacks some. The sample lists approximately 260,000 clones; approximately 86% were seen once. This chain connects TRBV28 to TRBJ2-1, with 7 bases fitting TRBD2. This receptor was identified in a woman under 40 in good health and CMV-seropositive. The sample taken for sequencing was PBMCs. CDR3 sequence: CACEAGFSYNEQFF. CDR3 sequence (DNA): TGTGCCTGTGAAGCGGGGTTTTCCTACAATGAGCAGTTCTTC.